The 23 T cell receptor beta chains listed next were all sequenced from one sample in a study of blood T cell repertoires in COVID-19. Repertoires were generated with immunoSEQ multiplex PCR, while TCRdb's copy carries only in-frame clones and drops some. The sample includes approximately 35,000 clones, 85% to 90% of them seen just once. Sample: peripheral blood. Receptor source: a woman aged 65 to 85 with active COVID-19.

CDR3 loop: CASSKRLARLAGLTYEQYF. The CDR3 DNA reads as TGTGCCAGCAGCAAAAGGTTGGCTCGGCTAGCGGGGCTTACCTACGAGCAGTACTTC. This chain links TRBV21-1 with TRBJ2-7; the table's D call, TRBD2, was not checked against the DNA. TRBV21-1 represents a pseudogene. The CDR3 runs to 19 residues.

CDR3 loop: CAWSSHRGIVSNQPQHF. The CDR3 bases are TGTGCCTGGAGTTCTCACAGGGGGATTGTTAGCAATCAGCCCCAGCATTTT. V and J are TRBV30 and TRBJ1-5; 8 bases line up with TRBD1. CDR3 length: 17 amino acids. V was clipped by 2 bases and J by 0 bases; unmatched bases: 9. Germline V CDR1 and CDR2: GTSNPN, SVGIG (reference sequence).

This chain joins TRBV19 and TRBJ2-3; 7 bases are a match to TRBD2. After removal of 3 bases from V and 8 bases from J, the junction contained 8 bases not matched to a gene. The CDR3 loop spans 14 amino acids. The V gene's germline CDR1 is LNHDA and CDR2 SQIVND (reference sequence). CDR3 sequence reads: CASSIGRGGGTQYF. As DNA, the CDR3 is TGTGCCAGTAGTATCGGGCGGGGCGGGGGTACGCAGTATTTT.

This chain connects TRBV11-2 to TRBJ1-5, with D possibly TRBD1 on 6 matching bases. Per germline, CDR1 SGHAT and CDR2 FQNNGV. CDR3 length: 16 amino acids. V was pared by 2 bases and J by 6 bases, with 17 bases between. This CDR3 reads CASSLHPRGGSQPQHF. Here the CDR3 DNA reads TGTGCCAGCAGCTTACACCCGCGAGGGGGAAGTCAGCCCCAGCATTTT.

This rearrangement joins TRBV12-3 or TRBV12-4 to TRBJ1-1, with D tentatively TRBD1 (6 bases). V lost 5 bases and J 7 bases, leaving 11 bases between the germline ends. The CDR3 extends over 12 amino acids. CDR3 sequence reads: CASSLGQFEAFF. CDR3 sequence (DNA): TGTGCCAGCAGTCTTGGACAGTTTGAAGCTTTCTTT.

The chain uses TRBV7-2 and TRBJ2-1; 8 bases align to TRBD2. Germline assignment: CDR1 SGHTA and CDR2 FQGNSA. The J segment lost 10 bases and the V segment lost 1 base, leaving 3 bases of the junction unmatched. This CDR3 region has 13 residues. For the CDR3, the DNA is TGTGCCAGCAGCTTAGTATTAGCGGGGGAGCAGTTCTTC. Translated, it gives CASSLVLAGEQFF.

This chain links TRBV4-2 with TRBJ2-1, with 14 bases that match TRBD2. Trimming took 4 bases from V and 4 from J; bases not matched to a gene: 3. This CDR3 contains 16 residues. Germline V lookup: CDR1 LGHNA, CDR2 YNFKEQ. CDR3 region: CASSPGTSGGYNEQFF. CDR3 in DNA: TGTGCCAGCAGCCCCGGGACTAGCGGGGGTTACAATGAGCAGTTCTTC.

V usage is TRBV4-1 and J usage is TRBJ2-1; D is ambiguous. The germline V gene has CDR1 MGHRA and CDR2 YSYEKL. This CDR3 contains 14 residues. V was clipped by 3 bases and J by 8 bases, with 14 bases between them. CDR3 nucleotides: TGCGCCAGCAGCCATTCTAGGAGTGCGGATGAGCAGTTCTTC. Translated, it gives CASSHSRSADEQFF.

A single count supports this clone. J is TRBJ2-3 and V is TRBV9, with TRBD2 matching 14 bases. The CDR3 has 18 amino acids. J lost 1 base, V lost 4 bases, and 8 bases had no gene match. The germline V gene encodes CDR1 SGDLS and CDR2 YYNGEE. This chain's CDR3 is CASSPTSGGAWGTDTQYF. CDR3 nucleotide sequence: TGTGCCAGCAGCCCGACTAGCGGGGGGGCCTGGGGCACAGATACGCAGTATTTT.

The chain carries TRBV7-2 and TRBJ2-1; D is undetermined. The CDR3 has 13 amino acids. From germline, CDR1 is SGHTA and CDR2 FQGNSA. With 1 base removed from V and 5 bases from J, the gap between germline ends came to 6 bases. The CDR3 region has the DNA TGTGCCAGCAGCTTAGGGCGGAACAATGAGCAGTTCTTC. Translation gives CASSLGRNNEQFF. Full variable domain (missing parts from reference TRBV7-2 and TRBJ2-1): GAGVSQSPSNKVTEKGKDVELRCDPISGHTALYWYRQSLGQGLEFLIYFQGNSAPDKSGLPSDRFSAERTGGSVSTLTIQRTQQEDSAVYLCASSLGRNNEQFFGPGTRLTVL.

The gene calls are TRBV24-1 and TRBJ2-1, with D perhaps TRBD2 (6 bases). CDR1 is KGHDR, CDR2 SFDVKD, per germline. This CDR3 is built from 13 residues. V lost 5 bases and J 10 bases, leaving 14 bases between the germline ends. CDR3: CATSGGGRGEQFF. The CDR3 DNA is TGTGCCACCAGTGGTGGGGGGAGAGGCGAGCAGTTCTTC.

The chain recombines TRBV27 with TRBJ1-2, with 7 bases matching TRBD1. This CDR3 has 15 residues. From germline, CDR1 is MNHEY and CDR2 SMNVEV (reference sequence). V was clipped by 2 bases and J by 5 bases; unmatched bases: 8. DNA of the CDR3: TGTGCCAGCAGTTTAATGGAGGGGGCGGGTTATGGCTACACCTTC. Its translation is CASSLMEGAGYGYTF.

V gene TRBV7-3 combines with J gene TRBJ2-5; 7 nucleotides align to TRBD2. CDR1 and CDR2 from the germline V gene are SGHTA and FQGTGA. The V gene end was trimmed by 5 bases and the J gene end by 5 bases; junction bases not matched to a gene: 11. The CDR3 totals 15 residues. The CDR3 DNA reads TGTGCCAGCAGCCCCGGACGACGGGGGGTCGAGACCCAGTACTTC. Residues: CASSPGRRGVETQYF. Combining the CDR3 with reference TRBV7-3 and TRBJ2-5 gives the whole variable domain GAGVSQTPSNKVTEKGKYVELRCDPISGHTALYWYRQSLGQGPEFLIYFQGTGAADDSGLPNDRFFAVRPEGSVSTLKIQRTERGDSAVYLCASSPGRRGVETQYFGPGTRLLVL.

This clone was recorded a few times. The chain uses TRBV5-5 and TRBJ2-7, with 9 nucleotides matching TRBD2. The CDR3 runs 16 residues. The J segment lost 0 bases and the V segment lost 7 bases, leaving 11 bases of the junction unmatched. The germline gives CDR1 SGHKS, CDR2 YYEKEE (reference sequence). CDR3 loop: CASLAPSGASSYEQYF. The CDR3 DNA reads as TGTGCCAGCTTGGCCCCTAGCGGGGCCAGCTCCTACGAGCAGTACTTC.

The V and J genes are TRBV10-3 and TRBJ2-5, with D possibly matching TRBD1 (5 bases). In germline, CDR1 is ENHRY, CDR2 SYGVKD. V was cut by 3 bases and J by 3 bases, with 5 bases left in between. This CDR3 contains 12 residues. The CDR3 spells CAISDREETQYF. The CDR3 nucleotides read TGTGCCATCAGTGACAGGGAAGAGACCCAGTACTTC.

The chain uses TRBV6-5 and TRBJ2-7; possibly TRBD1 for D (5 bases). The ends were cut back, 1 base at V and 6 bases at J, with 13 bases in the middle. This CDR3 comprises 14 residues. Germline V gene sequence: CDR1 MNHEY, CDR2 SVGAGI. Here the CDR3 DNA reads TGTGCCAGCAGTTACTTGGGGCAGGGCGGCGAGCAGTACTTC. Translation gives CASSYLGQGGEQYF.

This clone appeared once. This chain uses TRBV19 with TRBJ2-1; 11 bases map to TRBD2. This CDR3 contains 16 residues. Germline V CDR1 and CDR2: LNHDA, SQIVND (reference sequence). J lost 8 bases, V lost 8 bases, and 14 bases had no gene match. The CDR3, as DNA: TGTGCCAGTGACTTCCCCGGGACTAGCGGTCTCCATGAGCAGTTCTTC. Protein: CASDFPGTSGLHEQFF.

The chain joins TRBV18 to TRBJ2-1; D unclear. CDR3 size: 13 residues. V was pared by 2 bases and J by 8 bases, with 10 bases between. Per the germline V gene, CDR1 is KGHSH and CDR2 is LQKENI. CDR3 sequence: CASSPSPEDEQFF. The DNA for the CDR3 is TGTGCCAGCTCACCATCCCCAGAAGATGAGCAGTTCTTC. The variable domain in full, with the rest retrieved from reference TRBV18 and TRBJ2-1, is NAGVMQNPRHLVRRRGQEARLRCSPMKGHSHVYWYRQLPEEGLKFMVYLQKENIIDESGMPKERFSAEFPKEGPSILRIQQVVRGDSAAYFCASSPSPEDEQFFGPGTRLTVL.

The count of this clone is one. V is TRBV14 and J is TRBJ2-2; 11 bases line up with TRBD2. Germline V gives CDR1 SGHDN, CDR2 FVKESK. V was pared by 4 bases and J by 5 bases, with 12 bases of the junction left unmatched. CDR3 length: 18 residues. CDR3 sequence: CASSPLGPLAGGTGELFF. The DNA of the CDR3 is TGTGCCAGCAGCCCCCTTGGCCCTCTAGCGGGGGGAACCGGGGAGCTGTTTTTT. Together with reference TRBV14 and TRBJ2-2, the CDR3 gives the full variable domain: EAGVTQFPSHSVIEKGQTVTLRCDPISGHDNLYWYRRVMGKEIKFLLHFVKESKQDESGMPNNRFLAERTGGTYSTLKVQPAELEDSGVYFCASSPLGPLAGGTGELFFGEGSRLTVL.

The chain joins TRBV14 to TRBJ2-7; 7 bases map to TRBD1. This CDR3 has 15 amino acids. The ends lost 1 base at V and 4 bases at J; junction bases unmatched: 7. Germline assignment: CDR1 SGHDN and CDR2 FVKESK. CDR3 sequence reads: CASSQGSGQIYEQYF. The CDR3 nucleotides are TGTGCCAGCAGCCAAGGATCGGGACAGATATACGAGCAGTACTTC.

Relative to its sample, this clone is medium-sized. This chain links TRBV27 with TRBJ1-2; 9 nucleotides agree with TRBD1. CDR1 and CDR2 from the germline V gene are MNHEY and SMNVEV (reference sequence). The CDR3 totals 14 residues. The ends lost 2 bases at V and 2 bases at J; junction bases unmatched: 0. In DNA form, the CDR3 reads TGTGCCAGCAGTTTAACAGGGGGCAACTATGGCTACACCTTC. The encoded protein is CASSLTGGNYGYTF.

The CDR3 sequence: CASSLSTGENSPLHF. The DNA for the CDR3 is TGTGCCAGCAGCTTATCGACAGGGGAGAATTCACCCCTCCACTTT. This chain connects TRBV5-5 to TRBJ1-6; 8 positions match TRBD1. Germline trimming cut 2 bases from V and 7 bases from J; bases unmatched to any gene: 5. The length of the CDR3 is 15 residues. The germline gives CDR1 SGHKS, CDR2 YYEKEE (reference sequence).

The CDR3 nucleotides are TGTGCCAGCAGCTTAGGGGCTGGATCAAACATTCAGTACTTC. Translation gives CASSLGAGSNIQYF. This sequence joins TRBV6-5 and TRBJ2-4; D is perhaps TRBD1 (5 bases). Trimming took off 6 bases at V and 6 bases at J, with 15 bases between the two ends. The germline V gene has CDR1 MNHEY and CDR2 SVGAGI. The CDR3 runs to 14 residues.